One sample yielded the 2 T cell receptor beta chains listed below, sequenced in a study of blood T cell repertoires in COVID-19. Profiled with immunoSEQ multiplex PCR; TCRdb holds only in-frame clones, not every one. The repertoire holds some 90,000 clones, approximately 80% seen once, with roughly a tenth in the top ten. The specimen was peripheral blood. The receptors here all came from a man aged 70-80 years with active or convalescent COVID-19.

The chain is built from TRBV14 and TRBJ2-5; 7 nucleotides align to TRBD2. The CDR3 has 13 amino acids. The V and J ends lost 1 base and 4 bases, in that order; junction bases with no gene match: 0. The germline V gene has CDR1 SGHDN and CDR2 FVKESK. The CDR3 protein is CASSQGGGETQYF. The CDR3 DNA follows: TGTGCCAGCAGCCAAGGCGGGGGAGAGACCCAGTACTTC. Supplemented by reference TRBV14 and TRBJ2-5, the full variable domain reads EAGVTQFPSHSVIEKGQTVTLRCDPISGHDNLYWYRRVMGKEIKFLLHFVKESKQDESGMPNNRFLAERTGGTYSTLKVQPAELEDSGVYFCASSQGGGETQYFGPGTRLLVL.

The chain has TRBV19 and TRBJ2-5; 9 nucleotides line up with TRBD2. CDR3 size: 17 residues. Unmatched junction bases numbered 8, after V lost 1 base and J lost 2 bases. From germline, CDR1 is LNHDA and CDR2 SQIVND (reference sequence). CDR3 protein: CASSIGGSGGGQETQYF. Here the CDR3 DNA reads TGTGCCAGTAGTATAGGGGGTAGCGGGGGAGGGCAAGAGACCCAGTACTTC. Using reference TRBV19 and TRBJ2-5 for the parts outside the CDR3, the full variable domain is DGGITQSPKYLFRKEGQNVTLSCEQNLNHDAMYWYRQDPGQGLRLIYYSQIVNDFQKGDIAEGYSVSREKKESFPLTVTSAQKNPTAFYLCASSIGGSGGGQETQYFGPGTRLLVL.